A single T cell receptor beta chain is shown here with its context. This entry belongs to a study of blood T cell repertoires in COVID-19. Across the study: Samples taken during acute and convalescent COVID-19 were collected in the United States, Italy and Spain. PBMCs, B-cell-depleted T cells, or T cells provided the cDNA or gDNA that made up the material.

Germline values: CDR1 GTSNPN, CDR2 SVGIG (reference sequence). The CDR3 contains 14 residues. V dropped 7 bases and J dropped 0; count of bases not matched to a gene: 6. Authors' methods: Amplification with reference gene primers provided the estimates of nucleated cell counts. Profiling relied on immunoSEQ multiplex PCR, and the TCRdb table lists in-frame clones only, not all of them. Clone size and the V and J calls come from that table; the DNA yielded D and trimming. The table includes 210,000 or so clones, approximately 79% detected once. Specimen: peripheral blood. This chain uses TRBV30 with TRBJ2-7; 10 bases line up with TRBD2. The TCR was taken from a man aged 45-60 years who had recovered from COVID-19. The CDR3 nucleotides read TGTGCCTACATGCCTAGCGGGAGCTCCTACGAGCAGTACTTC. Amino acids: CAYMPSGSSYEQYF.